A selection of T cell receptor beta chains follows, all from one sample in a study of T cell changes during pregnancy in multiple sclerosis. TCRdb's copy holds only in-frame clones and misses some; the assay was immunoSEQ multiplex PCR. The repertoire includes about 41,000 clones, roughly nine tenths of them detected once, and 0.5% to 0.65% sits in the top ten. The sequences come from CD4+ T cells from peripheral blood mononuclear cells, collected in the first trimester of pregnancy. Receptor source: a female donor with multiple sclerosis, enrolled in a pregnancy study. The CDR3 runs from the conserved cysteine through the conserved F or W. Each record gives: D gene, V gene, J gene, CDR3 protein, CDR3 DNA. D genes are given only for firm matches.

>.|TRBV30|TRBJ2-5
CAWTTDYQETQYF
TGTGCCTGGACCACGGACTACCAAGAGACCCAGTACTTC
>TRBD2|TRBV7-2|TRBJ2-5
CASSQTSGGETQYF
TGTGCCAGCAGTCAAACTAGCGGGGGAGAGACCCAGTACTTC
>TRBD2|TRBV7-8|TRBJ2-1
CASSLALAGVYEQFF
TGTGCCAGCAGCTTAGCACTAGCGGGAGTCTATGAGCAGTTCTTC
>TRBD2|TRBV18|TRBJ2-1
CASSPGDYPAEQFF
TGTGCCAGCTCACCCGGGGACTACCCAGCCGAGCAGTTCTTC
>.|TRBV6-5|TRBJ1-1
CASGLGLRAFF
TGTGCCAGCGGCCTGGGGCTAAGAGCTTTCTTT
>.|TRBV7-6|TRBJ2-2
CASSLSSPNTGELFF
TGTGCCAGCAGCTTATCGTCCCCGAACACCGGGGAGCTGTTTTTT
>TRBD1|TRBV4-3|TRBJ2-2
CASSSLGQSTGELFF
TGCGCCAGCAGCTCGCTGGGACAGTCAACCGGGGAGCTGTTTTTT
>TRBD2|TRBV5-1|TRBJ2-2
CASSPKSLSSGRAGYTGELFF
TGCGCCAGCAGCCCGAAGAGTCTTTCTAGCGGGAGGGCCGGGTACACCGGGGAGCTGTTTTTT
>.|TRBV12-5|TRBJ1-1
CASGLDLQGNTEAFF
TGTGCTAGTGGTTTGGACCTACAGGGGAACACTGAAGCTTTCTTT
>TRBD1|TRBV7-9|TRBJ2-4
CASSLGAGTGKNIQYF
TGTGCCAGCAGCTTAGGGGCCGGGACAGGCAAAAACATTCAGTACTTC